In this sample, the clone carrying this T cell receptor beta chain turned up a few times. The sample belongs to a study of T-cell memory formation after mild COVID-19. TCRdb used MiXCR to reprocess the 5' RACE reads, holding one entry per CDR3 protein. This sample has roughly 560,000 distinct CDR3 sequences; around 21% occur once, and the top ten carry approximately 12%. After removal of 4 bases from V and 9 bases from J, the junction contained 6 bases not matched to a gene. CDR1 and CDR2 (germline): SQVTM, ANQGSEA. This CDR3 spans 13 amino acids. The source is an adult woman who had mild COVID-19 (a few samples of this study predate the infection). Cell type and time point are not known. Sequencing was performed on PBMCs or a T cell subset sorted from them (not recorded which). The V and J genes are TRBV29-1 and TRBJ2-1; TRBD1 matches at 10 bases. This CDR3 reads CSVAPGQGTEQFF. The DNA for the CDR3 is TGCAGCGTTGCCCCGGGACAGGGGACTGAGCAGTTCTTC.